This TCR beta chain derives from a study of blood T cell repertoires in COVID-19. Study at large: Sites in the United States, Italy and Spain provided acute and convalescent COVID-19 samples. PBMCs, B-cell-depleted T cells, or T cells provided the cDNA or gDNA that made up the material.

Sequenced by immunoSEQ multiplex PCR; TCRdb stores in-frame clones only, minus some. This sample has 400,000 to 550,000 clones, with around 88% found just once. Germline V gives CDR1 DFQATT, CDR2 SNEGSKA (reference sequence). V dropped 3 bases and J dropped 12 bases, with 15 bases sitting between them. The CDR3 loop spans 11 amino acids. This clonotype was obtained from a woman under 40 with acute or convalescent COVID-19. J is TRBJ2-7 and V is TRBV20-1; TRBD2 is a possible D gene (6 bases). The sample comprised peripheral blood. The CDR3 loop is CSASWREMSYF. DNA of the CDR3: TGCAGTGCTAGTTGGAGGGAGATGTCGTACTTC.